This TCR beta chain derives from a study of T cell repertoires in cytomegalovirus infection. For the study at large: Public TCR beta signatures marked donors with CMV infection and the matching HLA.

On this clonotype: Its antigen is undetermined.

The germline gives CDR1 MNHEY, CDR2 SMNVEV (reference sequence). The ends were cut back, 3 bases at V and 1 base at J, with 7 bases in the middle. The CDR3 covers 14 residues. General study results and limits: Dominating the ex vivo response were HLA-C-restricted CMV-specific TCR beta clonotypes. Identification of carriers of CMV plus the relevant HLA was achieved through cumulative public TCR beta family frequency.

TCRdb independently ran MiXCR on the reads; one entry per CDR3 protein. There are 560,000 or so distinct CDR3 sequences in the sample; more than 15% occur only once, and roughly a quarter lies in the top ten. The rearrangement joins TRBV27 to TRBJ2-1, with D uncertain. This receptor was obtained from a human donor in good health (CMV status not recorded). Some clones in this sample may be carry-over from other donors' samples. What was sequenced was CD8+ T cells from PBMCs. This CDR3 is CASSLKGSYNEQFF. The CDR3 DNA sequence: TGTGCCAGCAGTTTGAAAGGTTCCTACAATGAGCAGTTCTTC.